This passage covers 32 T cell receptor beta chains from one sample sequenced in a study of CD8 T cells in Susac syndrome. RNA was extracted with the RNeasy kit, and a quantity of roughly 0.5 to 1 ug was reverse transcribed using random hexamers. MiXCR, run by TCRdb on the immunoSEQ multiplex PCR reads, gives a single entry per CDR3 protein. The sample carries some 300,000 distinct CDR3 sequences, around 83% recorded once. Sequences were obtained from CD8+ T cells from PBMCs. The receptors stem from a human donor with multiple sclerosis.

As to this clonotype: Because it lacks the conserved phenylalanine or tryptophan at the end, this CDR3 is likely a read error. The CDR3 loop is CASSTSGTFYGYTL. The CDR3 coding sequence is TGTGCCAGCAGCACGTCGGGGACTTTCTATGGCTACACCCTC. The chain uses TRBV28 and TRBJ1-2, with D perhaps TRBD1 (5 bases). This CDR3 is built from 14 residues. Looked up from germline, CDR1 is MDHEN and CDR2 is SYDVKM. The germline V and J ends were trimmed by 6 bases and 4 bases, with 15 bases remaining between them.

V is TRBV20-1 and J is TRBJ2-3, with D hard to call. The CDR3 sequence is 13 residues long. Germline CDR1 DFQATT, CDR2 SNEGSKA (reference sequence). Trimming cost V 0 bases and J 1 base, with 5 bases left between them. The CDR3 loop reads CSARDQGTDTQYF. In DNA form, the CDR3 reads TGCAGTGCTAGAGATCAGGGCACAGATACGCAGTATTTT.

This rearrangement joins TRBV2 to TRBJ2-7; 14 bases are shared with TRBD2. V trimming: 4 bases; J trimming: 7 bases; junction bases outside the gene matches: 12. Germline values: CDR1 SNHLY, CDR2 FYNNEI. The CDR3 sequence is 17 residues long. CDR3 residues: CASSGFTGTSGSEEQYF. As DNA, the CDR3 is TGTGCCAGCAGTGGGTTTACTGGGACTAGCGGGAGTGAGGAGCAGTACTTC.

The chain recombines TRBV29-1 with TRBJ2-5; D is unclear. Trimming removed 3 bases at V and 3 bases at J, with 2 bases between. This CDR3 has 10 amino acids. Germline values: CDR1 SQVTM, CDR2 ANQGSEA. Written as DNA, the CDR3 is TGCAGCGTTGATGAAGAGACCCAGTACTTC. It is translated as CSVDEETQYF.

A single count supports this clonotype. The chain employs TRBV4-2 and TRBJ2-1; 11 bases agree with TRBD2. The germline V gene encodes CDR1 LGHNA and CDR2 YNFKEQ. CDR3 size: 17 residues. The V gene end was trimmed by 3 bases and the J gene end by 5 bases; junction bases not matched to a gene: 9. In nucleotides, the CDR3 is TGTGCCAGCAGCCATGCTCCGGGACTAGCGGAGGACAATGAGCAGTTCTTC. This encodes CASSHAPGLAEDNEQFF.

This clonotype came up a few times. The CDR3 bases are TGTGCCAGCAGCGTGGGTGGGGGATACAATGAGCAGTTCTTC. This codes for CASSVGGGYNEQFF. The rearrangement joins TRBV27 to TRBJ2-1, with D perhaps being TRBD1 or TRBD2 (5 bases each). Trimming left V 6 bases short and J 4 bases short, with 13 bases between. CDR3 length equals 14 residues. Germline V gene data show CDR1 as MNHEY and CDR2 as SMNVEV (reference sequence).

The chain carries TRBV10-3 and TRBJ2-6, with TRBD2 matching 11 bases. CDR3 length equals 14 residues. Germline values: CDR1 ENHRY, CDR2 SYGVKD. Trimming removed 8 bases from V and 11 bases from J; junction bases left unmatched: 8. The CDR3 DNA sequence: TGTGCCATCGGGACTAGCGGCAATTTAGACGTCCTGACTTTC. It yields the protein CAIGTSGNLDVLTF.

The DNA for the CDR3 is TGTGCCACCAGCTTCGACAGGGGTAACACCGGGGAGCTGTTTTTT. Encoded protein: CATSFDRGNTGELFF. This chain connects TRBV15 to TRBJ2-2; 8 bases align to TRBD1. This CDR3 region has 15 residues. Germline V gene lookup returns CDR1 LNHNV and CDR2 YYDKDF (reference sequence). V dropped 5 bases and J dropped 2; count of bases not matched to a gene: 4.

The rearrangement links TRBV18 to TRBJ1-5; TRBD1 might be the D (5 bases). The CDR3 covers 17 residues. Deletions cut 3 bases from V and 0 bases from J, with 15 bases between. In germline, CDR1 is KGHSH, CDR2 LQKENI. CDR3 protein: CASSPGGPGVSNQPQHF. CDR3 coding DNA: TGTGCCAGCTCACCGGGGGGTCCCGGGGTTAGCAATCAGCCCCAGCATTTT.

This chain connects TRBV5-5 to TRBJ2-3; D may be TRBD1 (5 bases). V was clipped by 6 bases and J by 5 bases, with 19 bases between them. CDR1 is SGHKS, CDR2 YYEKEE, per germline (reference sequence). This CDR3 spans 15 amino acids. The CDR3 nucleotides are TGTGCCAGCAACCTCCCAGGGCAATCGGGAGATACGCAGTATTTT. It codes for CASNLPGQSGDTQYF.

V usage is TRBV4-1 and J usage is TRBJ2-5, with D perhaps given as TRBD1 or TRBD2 (5 bases each). V lost 0 bases to trimming and J lost 1 base, with 12 bases between them. Germline loops: CDR1 MGHRA, CDR2 YSYEKL. CDR3 length equals 16 residues. CDR3 residues: CASSQEVGPPQETQYF. The CDR3 DNA follows: TGCGCCAGCAGCCAAGAGGTGGGACCCCCCCAAGAGACCCAGTACTTC.

V gene TRBV5-1 combines with J gene TRBJ2-1; TRBD1 agrees at 8 bases. The CDR3 is made up of 15 amino acids. Germline V gene data show CDR1 as SGHRS and CDR2 as YFSETQ. V shed 4 bases and J 10 bases; nucleotides not matched to a gene: 13. The CDR3 coding sequence is TGCGCCAGCAGCCCAGGGGGCGCGAAAAATTGGGAGCAGTTCTTC. Its protein is CASSPGGAKNWEQFF.

In this sample, this clonotype turned up once. The chain uses TRBV10-3 and TRBJ2-3; 8 bases fit TRBD2. Germline lookup yields CDR1 ENHRY and CDR2 SYGVKD. This CDR3 is 14 amino acids long. The V gene end was trimmed by 3 bases and the J gene end by 4 bases; junction bases not matched to a gene: 3. CDR3 sequence reads: CAISDSGSADTQYF. The CDR3 region has the DNA TGTGCCATCAGTGACAGCGGGAGCGCAGATACGCAGTATTTT.

V gene TRBV20-1 combines with J gene TRBJ2-5; perhaps TRBD2 as D (6 bases). Germline values: CDR1 DFQATT, CDR2 SNEGSKA (reference sequence). The CDR3 contains 13 residues. V lost 1 base to trimming and J lost 5 bases, with 11 bases between them. The CDR3 nucleotides read TGCAGTGCTAGAGCGGGAGTGAGGGAGACCCAGTACTTC. This encodes CSARAGVRETQYF.

This clonotype was counted a single time. Here the CDR3 reads CAIRDRGPDTQYF. The CDR3 DNA is TGTGCCATCAGGGACAGGGGGCCAGATACGCAGTATTTT. The rearrangement uses TRBV10-3 and TRBJ2-3, with 11 bases identical to TRBD1. V was pared by 6 bases and J by 4 bases, with 0 bases of the junction left unmatched. Per germline, CDR1 ENHRY and CDR2 SYGVKD. This CDR3 is 13 amino acids long.

V gene TRBV3-1 combines with J gene TRBJ2-3; 7 bases align to TRBD2. Trimming took 5 bases from V and 5 from J; bases not matched to a gene: 10. Germline values: CDR1 LGHDT, CDR2 YNNKEL (reference sequence). This CDR3 spans 15 amino acids. The CDR3 protein is CASSSRGSLRDTQYF. CDR3 DNA: TGTGCCAGCAGCTCCCGCGGGAGTTTACGAGATACGCAGTATTTT.

This rearrangement joins TRBV5-4 to TRBJ2-3, with D unclear. Deletions cut 0 bases from V and 7 bases from J, with 6 bases between. The germline gives CDR1 SGHNT, CDR2 YYREEE (reference sequence). The CDR3 runs 12 residues. CDR3 coding DNA: TGTGCCAGCAGCTTGGTTTCCTATACGCAGTATTTT. Its translation: CASSLVSYTQYF.

CDR3 region: CASSVARGGMNTEAFF. The CDR3 DNA sequence: TGTGCCAGCAGCGTAGCTCGGGGGGGGATGAACACTGAAGCTTTCTTT. The rearrangement joins TRBV9 to TRBJ1-1; a weak D match, TRBD1 (5 bases). In germline, CDR1 is SGDLS, CDR2 YYNGEE. V was pared by 0 bases and J by 0 bases, with 12 bases between. This CDR3 is built from 16 residues.

On this clonotype: At one boundary the junction diverges from the germline segment, which might be a read error. CDR3 nucleotide sequence: TGTGCCAGCGGCTTGGGGGGAGAACGGAGGGAGCAGTTCTTC. Protein sequence: CASGLGGERREQFF. The chain recombines TRBV5-5 with TRBJ2-1; a possible D gene is TRBD2 (6 bases). The CDR3 is 14 residues long. The germline V gene has CDR1 SGHKS and CDR2 YYEKEE (reference sequence).

The chain employs TRBV9 and TRBJ1-4, with D unclear. CDR1 and CDR2 (germline): SGDLS, YYNGEE. The V gene lost 4 bases and the J gene lost 4 bases, with 14 bases spanning the gap. CDR3 size: 15 residues. In nucleotides, the CDR3 is TGTGCCAGCAGCCCCCGAGAGGGTTTTAATGAAAAACTGTTTTTT. Translated: CASSPREGFNEKLFF.

The genes are TRBV9 and TRBJ2-6; tentatively, D is TRBD1 or TRBD2 (5 bases each). The CDR3 spans 17 residues. V was clipped by 2 bases and J by 3 bases, with 15 bases between them. CDR1 and CDR2 (germline): SGDLS, YYNGEE. This CDR3 reads CASSVKGGTDGANVLTF. The CDR3, as DNA: TGTGCCAGCAGCGTCAAGGGTGGGACGGATGGGGCCAACGTCCTGACTTTC.

This chain uses TRBV19 with TRBJ1-6; tentative D call: TRBD1 (6 bases). The CDR3 extends over 14 amino acids. Germline loops: CDR1 LNHDA, CDR2 SQIVND (reference sequence). Deletions cut 3 bases from V and 7 bases from J, with 10 bases between. The CDR3 DNA reads as TGTGCCAGTAGTATGGGACAAAGAAATTCACCCCTCCACTTT. Amino acids: CASSMGQRNSPLHF.

Comments on this clonotype: As the CDR3 is not closed by the conserved phenylalanine or tryptophan, this likely results from a read error. The rearrangement joins TRBV20-1 to TRBJ2-7, with D perhaps being TRBD1 or TRBD2 (5 bases each). V lost 5 bases, J lost 0 bases, and 14 bases lay in between. The CDR3 totals 14 residues. Germline V gives CDR1 DFQATT, CDR2 SNEGSKA (reference sequence). The CDR3 DNA sequence: TGCAGTGCTCGGCCGGCAGGGAGCTCCTACGAGCAGTACCTC. Its protein product is CSARPAGSSYEQYL.

The rearrangement links TRBV11-2 to TRBJ2-3; D unresolved. Trimming took 4 bases from V and 3 from J, leaving 14 bases between them. Germline loops: CDR1 SGHAT, CDR2 FQNNGV. CDR3 length equals 15 residues. CDR3 coding DNA: TGTGCCAGCAGCTCGAGTCTTGGTGTGACAGATACGCAGTATTTT. Translated: CASSSSLGVTDTQYF. Full variable domain (outside the CDR3, taken from reference TRBV11-2 and TRBJ2-3): EAGVAQSPRYKIIEKRQSVAFWCNPISGHATLYWYQQILGQGPKLLIQFQNNGVVDDSQLPKDRFSAERLKGVDSTLKIQPAKLEDSAVYLCASSSSLGVTDTQYFGPGTRLTVL.

The DNA for the CDR3 is TGTGCCAGTAAGGACACAGATACGCAGTATTTT. This gives the protein CASKDTDTQYF. The chain joins TRBV10-3 to TRBJ2-3; D remains ambiguous. The CDR3 extends over 11 amino acids. Per germline, CDR1 ENHRY and CDR2 SYGVKD. V was pared by 10 bases and J by 2 bases, with 7 bases between.

The rearrangement links TRBV29-1 to TRBJ1-1; D remains ambiguous. With 4 bases removed from V and 4 bases from J, the gap between germline ends came to 13 bases. CDR3 length: 13 residues. The germline CDR1 and CDR2 sequences are SQVTM and ANQGSEA. The CDR3 DNA reads as TGCAGCGTTGCGGGCGGCTCGGTCACTGAAGCTTTCTTT. Translated: CSVAGGSVTEAFF.

The CDR3 loop reads CASSPVAEETQYF. The CDR3 region has the DNA TGTGCCAGTAGCCCCGTGGCGGAAGAGACCCAGTACTTC. The chain employs TRBV19 and TRBJ2-5; the D is unclear. This CDR3 has 13 amino acids. The germline V and J ends were trimmed by 6 bases and 3 bases, with 11 bases remaining between them. Germline V lookup: CDR1 LNHDA, CDR2 SQIVND (reference sequence).

J is TRBJ2-7 and V is TRBV28, with a weak D call TRBD1 (6 bases). V was cut by 3 bases and J by 5 bases, with 17 bases left in between. Germline CDR1 reads MDHEN; CDR2 reads SYDVKM. The CDR3 consists of 15 residues. Here the CDR3 reads CASSFYRTAVDEQYF. Here the CDR3 DNA reads TGTGCCAGCAGTTTTTACAGGACAGCGGTAGACGAGCAGTACTTC.

The chain is built from TRBV9 and TRBJ2-2; maybe TRBD2 (6 bases). Germline values: CDR1 SGDLS, CDR2 YYNGEE. This CDR3 contains 16 residues. V was clipped by 4 bases and J by 5 bases, with 18 bases between them. CDR3 bases: TGTGCCAGCAGCTACCCCTGGGGGGAGAGGACCGGGGAGCTGTTTTTT. As protein: CASSYPWGERTGELFF.

The chain has TRBV27 and TRBJ2-1; 10 nucleotides line up with TRBD2. This CDR3 has 13 amino acids. Per germline, CDR1 MNHEY and CDR2 SMNVEV (reference sequence). The junction had 13 bases not matched to a gene; V was cut back by 8 bases and J by 15 bases. CDR3 nucleotides: TGTGCCAGCTCAACAACCCCTGGGACTAGCGTGTTCTTC. The encoded protein is CASSTTPGTSVFF.

A single count supports this clonotype. This chain joins TRBV27 and TRBJ2-3, with D possibly TRBD1 on 6 matching bases. This CDR3 has 13 amino acids. Germline lookup yields CDR1 MNHEY and CDR2 SMNVEV (reference sequence). V dropped 3 bases and J dropped 6 bases, with 10 bases sitting between them. Here the CDR3 reads CASSFLGGDTQYF. CDR3 nucleotide sequence: TGTGCCAGCAGTTTCCTAGGGGGTGATACGCAGTATTTT.

This clonotype turned up a few times. The chain joins TRBV11-2 to TRBJ2-4; no reliable D call. Trimming cost V 3 bases and J 3 bases, with 3 bases left between them. The CDR3 contains 12 residues. Germline CDR1 reads SGHAT; CDR2 reads FQNNGV. CDR3 sequence reads: CASSLVKNIQYF. DNA of the CDR3: TGTGCCAGCAGCTTGGTCAAAAACATTCAGTACTTC.